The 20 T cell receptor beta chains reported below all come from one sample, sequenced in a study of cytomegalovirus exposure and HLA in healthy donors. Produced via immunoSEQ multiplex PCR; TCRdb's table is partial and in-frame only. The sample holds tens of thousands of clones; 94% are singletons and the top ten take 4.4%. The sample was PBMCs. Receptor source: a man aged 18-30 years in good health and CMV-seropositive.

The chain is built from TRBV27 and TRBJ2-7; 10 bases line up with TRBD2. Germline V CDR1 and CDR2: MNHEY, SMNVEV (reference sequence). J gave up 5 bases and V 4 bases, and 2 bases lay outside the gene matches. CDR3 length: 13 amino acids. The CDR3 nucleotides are TGTGCCAGCAGTTCGGGACTAGCGAACGAGCAGTACTTC. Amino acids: CASSSGLANEQYF.

The CDR3 reads CASSLVQGAYEQYF. The CDR3 region has the DNA TGTGCCAGCAGCTTAGTCCAGGGGGCTTACGAGCAGTACTTC. The chain links TRBV7-6 to TRBJ2-7; 8 positions match TRBD1. V trimming: 1 base; J trimming: 4 bases; junction bases outside the gene matches: 3. This CDR3 has 14 residues. Germline lookup yields CDR1 SGHVS and CDR2 FNYEAQ.

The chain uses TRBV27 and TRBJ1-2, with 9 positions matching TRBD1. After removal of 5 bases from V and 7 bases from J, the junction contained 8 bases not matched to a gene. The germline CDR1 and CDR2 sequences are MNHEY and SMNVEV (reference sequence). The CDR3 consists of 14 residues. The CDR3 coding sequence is TGTGCCAGCAGTCCAGGACAGGGGAGGCCTGGCTACACCTTC. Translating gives CASSPGQGRPGYTF.

The CDR3 spells CASTNEGALTDTQYF. For the CDR3, the DNA is TGTGCCAGCACCAATGAGGGGGCGCTCACAGATACGCAGTATTTT. The rearrangement joins TRBV7-2 to TRBJ2-3, with 7 bases lining up with TRBD1. Germline V lookup: CDR1 SGHTA, CDR2 FQGNSA. Losses at the gene ends were 7 bases for V and 2 bases for J; bases not matched to a gene: 9. The CDR3 has 15 amino acids.

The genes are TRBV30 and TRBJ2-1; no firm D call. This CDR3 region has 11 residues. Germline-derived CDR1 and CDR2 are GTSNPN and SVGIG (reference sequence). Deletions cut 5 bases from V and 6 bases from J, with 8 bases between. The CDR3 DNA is TGTGCCTGGGGTCAAGCCAATGAGCAGTTCTTC. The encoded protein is CAWGQANEQFF.

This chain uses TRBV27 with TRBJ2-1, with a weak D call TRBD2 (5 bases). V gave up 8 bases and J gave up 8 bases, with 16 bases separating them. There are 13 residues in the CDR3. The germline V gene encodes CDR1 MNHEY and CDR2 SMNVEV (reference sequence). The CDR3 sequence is CASHGNLGDEQFF. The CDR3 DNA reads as TGTGCCAGCCACGGAAACTTGGGAGATGAGCAGTTCTTC.

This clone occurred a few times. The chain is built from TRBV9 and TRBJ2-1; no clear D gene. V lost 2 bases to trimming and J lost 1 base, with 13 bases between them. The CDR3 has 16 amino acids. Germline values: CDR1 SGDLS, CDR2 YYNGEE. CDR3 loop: CASSVNSRLSYNEQFF. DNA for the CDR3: TGTGCCAGCAGCGTGAACTCGCGTTTGTCCTACAATGAGCAGTTCTTC.

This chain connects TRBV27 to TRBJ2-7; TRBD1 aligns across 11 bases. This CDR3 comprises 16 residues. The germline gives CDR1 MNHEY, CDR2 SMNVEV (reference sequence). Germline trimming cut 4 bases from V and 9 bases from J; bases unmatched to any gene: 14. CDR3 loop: CASSSPSGTGGVRQYF. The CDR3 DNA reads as TGTGCCAGCAGTTCCCCTTCCGGGACAGGGGGTGTGAGGCAGTACTTC.

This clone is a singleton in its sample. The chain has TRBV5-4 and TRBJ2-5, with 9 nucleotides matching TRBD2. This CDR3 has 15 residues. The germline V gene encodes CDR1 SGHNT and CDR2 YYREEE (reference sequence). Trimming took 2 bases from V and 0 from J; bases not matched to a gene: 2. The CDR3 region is CASSLGLANQETQYF. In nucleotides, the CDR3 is TGTGCCAGCAGCTTAGGACTAGCGAACCAAGAGACCCAGTACTTC.

The CDR3 here is CASSEEGQGFSYEQYF. The CDR3 region has the DNA TGTGCCAGCAGTGAAGAGGGACAGGGGTTCTCCTACGAGCAGTACTTC. The V call is TRBV28, the J call TRBJ2-7; 10 nucleotides align to TRBD1. V gave up 5 bases and J gave up 0 bases; unmatched junction bases: 7. CDR3 length: 16 amino acids. Looked up from germline, CDR1 is MDHEN and CDR2 is SYDVKM.

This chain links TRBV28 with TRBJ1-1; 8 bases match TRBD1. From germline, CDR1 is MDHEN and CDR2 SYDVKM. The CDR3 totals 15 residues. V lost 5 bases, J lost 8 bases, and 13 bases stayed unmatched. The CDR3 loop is CASSPYGKTGEEAFF. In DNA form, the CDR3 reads TGTGCCAGCAGTCCATATGGAAAGACAGGGGAGGAAGCTTTCTTT.

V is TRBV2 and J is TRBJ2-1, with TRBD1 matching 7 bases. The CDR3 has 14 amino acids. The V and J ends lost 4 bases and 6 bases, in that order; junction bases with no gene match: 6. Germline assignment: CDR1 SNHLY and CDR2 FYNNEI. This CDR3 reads CASSVGTVFNEQFF. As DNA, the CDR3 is TGTGCCAGCAGTGTTGGGACAGTATTCAATGAGCAGTTCTTC.

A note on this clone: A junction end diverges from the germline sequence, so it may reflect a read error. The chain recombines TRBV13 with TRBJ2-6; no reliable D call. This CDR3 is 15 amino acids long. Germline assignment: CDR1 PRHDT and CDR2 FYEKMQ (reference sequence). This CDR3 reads CASSLGLSGANVLTF. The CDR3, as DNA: TGTGCCAGCAGCCTAGGGTTATCTGGGGCCAACGTCCTGACTTTC.

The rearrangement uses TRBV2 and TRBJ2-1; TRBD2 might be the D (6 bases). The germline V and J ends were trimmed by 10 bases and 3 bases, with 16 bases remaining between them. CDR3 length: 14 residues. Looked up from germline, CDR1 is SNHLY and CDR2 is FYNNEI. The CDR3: CATIGTPYYNEQFF. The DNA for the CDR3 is TGTGCCACCATAGGGACTCCTTACTACAATGAGCAGTTCTTC.

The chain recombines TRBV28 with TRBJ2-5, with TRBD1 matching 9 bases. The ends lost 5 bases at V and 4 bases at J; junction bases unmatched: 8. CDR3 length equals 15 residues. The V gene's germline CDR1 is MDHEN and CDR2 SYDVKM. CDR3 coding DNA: TGTGCCAGCAGTCATCGGACAGGGGTGATAGAGACCCAGTACTTC. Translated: CASSHRTGVIETQYF.

The CDR3 region is CASSPRTGRYGYTF. The CDR3 nucleotides are TGTGCCAGCAGCCCACGGACAGGGAGATATGGCTACACCTTC. The genes are TRBV11-1 and TRBJ1-2, with 8 nucleotides matching TRBD1. Germline CDR1 is SGHAT and CDR2 is FQDESV (reference sequence). Trimming cost V 5 bases and J 5 bases; bases outside gene matches: 7. There are 14 residues in the CDR3.

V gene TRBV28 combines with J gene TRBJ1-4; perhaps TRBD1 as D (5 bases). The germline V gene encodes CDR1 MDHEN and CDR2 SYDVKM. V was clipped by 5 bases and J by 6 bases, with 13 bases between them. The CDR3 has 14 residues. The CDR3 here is CASSNSGADEKLFF. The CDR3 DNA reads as TGTGCCAGCAGTAATAGTGGGGCGGATGAAAAACTGTTTTTT. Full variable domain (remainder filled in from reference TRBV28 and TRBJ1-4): DVKVTQSSRYLVKRTGEKVFLECVQDMDHENMFWYRQDPGLGLRLIYFSYDVKMKEKGDIPEGYSVSREKKERFSLILESASTNQTSMYLCASSNSGADEKLFFGSGTQLSVL.

The CDR3 spells CASSQTSAHEQYF. The CDR3 DNA reads as TGTGCCAGCAGCCAGACTAGCGCCCACGAGCAGTACTTC. The chain carries TRBV7-9 and TRBJ2-7; the match to TRBD2 covers 8 bases. V lost 5 bases to trimming and J lost 5 bases; unmatched junction nucleotides: 5. The CDR3 extends over 13 amino acids. CDR1 and CDR2 from the germline V gene are SEHNR and FQNEAQ (reference sequence).

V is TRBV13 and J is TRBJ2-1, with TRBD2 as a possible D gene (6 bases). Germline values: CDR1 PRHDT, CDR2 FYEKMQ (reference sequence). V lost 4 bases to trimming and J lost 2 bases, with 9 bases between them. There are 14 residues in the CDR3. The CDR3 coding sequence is TGTGCCAGCAGCTCCTGGACTACCTACAATGAGCAGTTCTTC. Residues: CASSSWTTYNEQFF.

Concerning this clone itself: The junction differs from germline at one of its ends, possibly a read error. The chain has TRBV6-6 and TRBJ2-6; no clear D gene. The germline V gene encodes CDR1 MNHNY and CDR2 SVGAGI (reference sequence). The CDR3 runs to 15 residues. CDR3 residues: CASSYLGPGANVLTF. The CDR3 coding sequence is TGTGCCAGCAGCTACTTGGGCCCTGGGGCCAACGTCCTGACTTTC.